The 9 T cell receptor beta chains reported below all come from one sample, sequenced in a study of CD8 T cells in Susac syndrome. Random hexamers were used to reverse transcribe an amount of about 0.5 to 1 ug RNA. TCRdb passed the immunoSEQ multiplex PCR reads through MiXCR, listing each CDR3 protein once. This table has approximately 150,000 distinct CDR3 sequences, 92% appearing once. Sequencing was done on a sample of CD4+ T cells from PBMCs. These receptors all stem from a human donor in good health.

The chain combines TRBV18 with TRBJ1-1; 7 bases agree with TRBD1. Unmatched junction bases numbered 2, after V lost 3 bases and J lost 1 base. In germline, CDR1 is KGHSH, CDR2 LQKENI. The CDR3 is made up of 14 amino acids. The CDR3: CASSPQGENTEAFF. As DNA, the CDR3 is TGTGCCAGCTCACCCCAGGGGGAGAACACTGAAGCTTTCTTT.

This rearrangement joins TRBV5-6 to TRBJ2-1; D is ambiguous. The CDR3 length is 16 residues. Germline lookup yields CDR1 SGHDT and CDR2 YYEEEE. Trimming removed 6 bases from V and 0 bases from J, with 16 bases in between. CDR3 coding DNA: TGTGCCAGCAAGGAGCGTGGGGTGAGCTCCTACAATGAGCAGTTCTTC. It is translated as CASKERGVSSYNEQFF.

The rearrangement uses TRBV3-1 and TRBJ2-7, with D unresolved. Deletions cut 0 bases from V and 0 bases from J, with 6 bases between. Germline CDR1 is LGHDT and CDR2 is YNNKEL (reference sequence). The CDR3 is 14 amino acids. CDR3 sequence: CASSQDDTSYEQYF. The DNA for the CDR3 is TGTGCCAGCAGCCAAGACGACACCTCCTACGAGCAGTACTTC.

Here the CDR3 DNA reads TGTGCCAGCAGTGAGCCCCAAACCTACGAGCAGTACTTC. The encoded protein is CASSEPQTYEQYF. The J gene is TRBJ2-7, the V gene TRBV2; D is unclear. Trimming removed 3 bases from V and 2 bases from J, with 8 bases in between. This CDR3 has 13 amino acids. Germline CDR1 and CDR2: SNHLY and FYNNEI.

CDR3: CSVGSLRDEQYF. The CDR3 nucleotides read TGCAGCGTTGGTAGCCTTCGGGACGAGCAGTACTTC. V is TRBV29-1 and J is TRBJ2-7; D gene unclear. CDR1 SQVTM and CDR2 ANQGSEA come from the germline V gene. Trimming removed 4 bases at V and 5 bases at J, with 12 bases between. The CDR3 runs 12 residues.

The chain has TRBV5-1 and TRBJ2-2; the match to TRBD1 covers 7 bases. With 0 bases clipped from V and 6 bases from J, the junction kept 5 bases outside the gene matches. The CDR3 loop spans 15 amino acids. The germline CDR1 and CDR2 sequences are SGHRS and YFSETQ. The CDR3 region is CASSLVWQGAGELFF. CDR3 nucleotides: TGCGCCAGCAGCTTGGTCTGGCAGGGGGCCGGGGAGCTGTTTTTT.

The chain is built from TRBV15 and TRBJ2-3; 11 nucleotides line up with TRBD2. Germline-derived CDR1 and CDR2 are LNHNV and YYDKDF (reference sequence). CDR3 length equals 17 residues. Losses at the gene ends were 3 bases for V and 10 bases for J; bases not matched to a gene: 15. The CDR3 nucleotides read TGTGCCACCAGCAGGGCCGTAACCGGGACTAGCGGTGATGCGCAGTATTTT. This encodes CATSRAVTGTSGDAQYF.

The rearrangement uses TRBV30 and TRBJ1-4, with 12 bases fitting TRBD1. Germline CDR1 is GTSNPN and CDR2 is SVGIG (reference sequence). This CDR3 has 16 residues. V shed 5 bases, J shed 2 bases, and the junction held 6 bases outside the gene matches. The CDR3 here is CAWVRDRGRTNEKLFF. For the CDR3, the DNA is TGTGCCTGGGTCCGGGACAGGGGGCGGACTAATGAAAAACTGTTTTTT.

This clonotype has only one observation. This chain connects TRBV18 to TRBJ2-2; D possibly corresponds to TRBD1 (5 bases). The CDR3 extends over 14 amino acids. Trimming shortened V by 11 bases and J by 6 bases, and 19 bases separated the two germline ends. Germline V gene sequence: CDR1 KGHSH, CDR2 LQKENI. The CDR3 coding sequence is TGTGCCTCACCTCCGGCAGGGCCGTCCGGGGAGCTGTTTTTT. This encodes CASPPAGPSGELFF. Looking up the rest from reference TRBV18 and TRBJ2-2 gives the full variable domain: NAGVMQNPRHLVRRRGQEARLRCSPMKGHSHVYWYRQLPEEGLKFMVYLQKENIIDESGMPKERFSAEFPKEGPSILRIQQVVRGDSAAYFCASPPAGPSGELFFGEGSRLTVL.